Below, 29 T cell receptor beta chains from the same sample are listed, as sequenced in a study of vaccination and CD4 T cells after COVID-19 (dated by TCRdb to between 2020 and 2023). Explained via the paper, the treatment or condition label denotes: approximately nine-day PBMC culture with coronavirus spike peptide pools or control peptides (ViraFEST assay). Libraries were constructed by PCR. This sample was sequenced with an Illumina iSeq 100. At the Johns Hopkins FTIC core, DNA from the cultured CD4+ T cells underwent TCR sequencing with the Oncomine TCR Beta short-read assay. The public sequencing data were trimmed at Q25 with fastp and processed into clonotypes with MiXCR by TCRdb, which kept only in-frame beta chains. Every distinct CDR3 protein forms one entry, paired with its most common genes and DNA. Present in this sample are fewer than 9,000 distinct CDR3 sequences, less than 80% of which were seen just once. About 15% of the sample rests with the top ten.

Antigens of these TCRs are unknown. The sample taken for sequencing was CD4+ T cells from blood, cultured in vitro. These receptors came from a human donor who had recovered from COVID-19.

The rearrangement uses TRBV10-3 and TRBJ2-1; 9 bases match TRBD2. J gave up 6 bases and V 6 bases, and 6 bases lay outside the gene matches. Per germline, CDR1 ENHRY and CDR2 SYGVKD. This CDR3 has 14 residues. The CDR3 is CAIRGRTSANEQFF. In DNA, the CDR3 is TGTGCCATCAGGGGCCGGACTAGCGCCAATGAGCAGTTCTTC.

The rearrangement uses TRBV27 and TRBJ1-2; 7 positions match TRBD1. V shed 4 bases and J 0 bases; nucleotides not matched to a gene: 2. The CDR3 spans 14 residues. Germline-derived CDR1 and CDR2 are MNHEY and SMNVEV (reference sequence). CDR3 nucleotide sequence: TGTGCCAGCAGTTACAGGGGCTCTAACTATGGCTACACCTTC. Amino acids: CASSYRGSNYGYTF.

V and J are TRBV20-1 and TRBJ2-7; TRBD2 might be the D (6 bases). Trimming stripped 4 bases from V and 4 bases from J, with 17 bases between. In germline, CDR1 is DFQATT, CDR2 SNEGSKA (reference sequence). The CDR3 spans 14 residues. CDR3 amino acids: CSATLAKVGYEQYF. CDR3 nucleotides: TGCAGTGCTACCCTAGCGAAAGTCGGATACGAGCAGTACTTC.

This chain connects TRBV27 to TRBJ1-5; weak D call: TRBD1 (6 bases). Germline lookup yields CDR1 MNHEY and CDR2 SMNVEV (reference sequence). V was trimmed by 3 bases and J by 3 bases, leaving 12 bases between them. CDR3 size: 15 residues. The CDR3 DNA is TGTGCCAGCAGTTTCCGGGGGGCCTACAATCAGCCCCAGCATTTT. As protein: CASSFRGAYNQPQHF.

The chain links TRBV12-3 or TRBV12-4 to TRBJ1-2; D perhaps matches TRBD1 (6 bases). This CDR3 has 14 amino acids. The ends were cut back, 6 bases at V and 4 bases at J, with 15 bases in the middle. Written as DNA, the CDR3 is TGTGCCAGCAGCCTACAGGAGGGGGGCTATGGCTACACCTTC. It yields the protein CASSLQEGGYGYTF.

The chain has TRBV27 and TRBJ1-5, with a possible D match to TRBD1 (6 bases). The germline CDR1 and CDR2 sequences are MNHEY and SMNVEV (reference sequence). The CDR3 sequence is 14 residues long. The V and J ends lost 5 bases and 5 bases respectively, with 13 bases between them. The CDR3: CASSPRGGYQPQHF. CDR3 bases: TGTGCCAGCAGTCCTCGGGGGGGCTATCAGCCCCAGCATTTT.

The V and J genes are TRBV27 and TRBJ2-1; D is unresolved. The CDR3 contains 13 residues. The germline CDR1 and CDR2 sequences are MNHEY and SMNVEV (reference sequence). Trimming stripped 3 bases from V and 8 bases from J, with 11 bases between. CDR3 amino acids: CASSFTFRDEQFF. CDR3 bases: TGTGCCAGCAGTTTTACGTTTCGGGATGAGCAGTTCTTC.

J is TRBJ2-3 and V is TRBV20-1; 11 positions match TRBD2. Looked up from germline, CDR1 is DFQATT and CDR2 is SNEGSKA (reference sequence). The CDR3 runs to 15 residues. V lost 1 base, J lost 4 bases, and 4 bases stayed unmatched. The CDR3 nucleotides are TGCAGTGCTAGAGGGGATAGCGGGAGGGCAGATACGCAGTATTTT. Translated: CSARGDSGRADTQYF.

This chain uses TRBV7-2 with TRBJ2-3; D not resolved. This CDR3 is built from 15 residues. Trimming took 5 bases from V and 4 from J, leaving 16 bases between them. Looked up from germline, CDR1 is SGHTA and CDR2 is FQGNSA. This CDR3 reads CASSLAGPIPDTQYF. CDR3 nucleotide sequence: TGTGCCAGCAGCCTCGCAGGACCCATTCCAGATACGCAGTATTTT.

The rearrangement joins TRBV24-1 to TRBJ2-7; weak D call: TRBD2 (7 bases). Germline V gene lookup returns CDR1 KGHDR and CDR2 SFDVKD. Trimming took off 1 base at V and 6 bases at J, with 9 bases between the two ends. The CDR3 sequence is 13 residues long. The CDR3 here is CATSDLGGGEQYF. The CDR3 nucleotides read TGTGCCACCAGTGATTTAGGGGGGGGCGAGCAGTACTTC.

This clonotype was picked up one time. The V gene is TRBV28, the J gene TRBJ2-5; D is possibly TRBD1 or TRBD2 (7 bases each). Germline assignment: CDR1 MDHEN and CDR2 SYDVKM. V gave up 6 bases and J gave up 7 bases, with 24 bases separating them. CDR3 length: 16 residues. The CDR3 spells CASRTPEGGGRVTQYF. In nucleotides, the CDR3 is TGTGCCAGCAGGACACCGGAAGGGGGCGGGAGAGTGACCCAGTACTTC.

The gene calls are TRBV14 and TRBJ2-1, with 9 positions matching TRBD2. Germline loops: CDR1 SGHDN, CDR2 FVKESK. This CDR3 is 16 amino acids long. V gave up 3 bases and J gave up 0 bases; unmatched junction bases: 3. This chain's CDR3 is CASSHYSGSSYNEQFF. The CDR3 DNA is TGTGCCAGCAGCCACTATAGCGGGAGCTCCTACAATGAGCAGTTCTTC. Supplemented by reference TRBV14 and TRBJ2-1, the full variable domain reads EAGVTQFPSHSVIEKGQTVTLRCDPISGHDNLYWYRRVMGKEIKFLLHFVKESKQDESGMPNNRFLAERTGGTYSTLKVQPAELEDSGVYFCASSHYSGSSYNEQFFGPGTRLTVL.

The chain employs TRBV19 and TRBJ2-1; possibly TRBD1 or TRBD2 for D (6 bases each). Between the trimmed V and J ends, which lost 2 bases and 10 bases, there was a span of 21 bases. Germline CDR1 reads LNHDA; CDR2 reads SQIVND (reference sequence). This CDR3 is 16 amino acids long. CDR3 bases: TGTGCCAGTAGTATACGAGGGGGGAGGATGGGGAGCGAGCAGTTCTTC. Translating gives CASSIRGGRMGSEQFF. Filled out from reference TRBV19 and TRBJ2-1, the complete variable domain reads DGGITQSPKYLFRKEGQNVTLSCEQNLNHDAMYWYRQDPGQGLRLIYYSQIVNDFQKGDIAEGYSVSREKKESFPLTVTSAQKNPTAFYLCASSIRGGRMGSEQFFGPGTRLTVL.

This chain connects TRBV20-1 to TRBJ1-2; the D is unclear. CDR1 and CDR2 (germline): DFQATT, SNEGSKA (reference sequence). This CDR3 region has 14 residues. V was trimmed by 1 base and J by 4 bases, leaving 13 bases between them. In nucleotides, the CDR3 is TGCAGTGCTAGAGCGGTAGCGGCAGCCTATGGCTACACCTTC. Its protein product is CSARAVAAAYGYTF.

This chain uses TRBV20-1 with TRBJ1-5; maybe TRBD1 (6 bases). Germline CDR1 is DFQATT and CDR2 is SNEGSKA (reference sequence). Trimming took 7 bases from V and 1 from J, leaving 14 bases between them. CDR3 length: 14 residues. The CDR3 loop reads CSVSRGASNQPQHF. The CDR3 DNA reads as TGCAGTGTTAGTAGGGGGGCCAGCAATCAGCCCCAGCATTTT.

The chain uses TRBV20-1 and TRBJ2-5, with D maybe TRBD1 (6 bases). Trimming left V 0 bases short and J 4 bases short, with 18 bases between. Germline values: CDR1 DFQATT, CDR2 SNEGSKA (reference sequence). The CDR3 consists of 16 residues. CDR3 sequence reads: CSARDEGGVEGETQYF. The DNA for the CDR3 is TGCAGTGCTAGAGATGAAGGGGGAGTCGAGGGAGAGACCCAGTACTTC.

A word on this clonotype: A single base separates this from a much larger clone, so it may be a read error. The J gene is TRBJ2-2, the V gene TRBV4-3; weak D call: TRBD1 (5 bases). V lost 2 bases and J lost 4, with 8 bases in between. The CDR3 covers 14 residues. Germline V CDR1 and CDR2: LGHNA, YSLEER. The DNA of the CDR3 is TGCGCCAGCAGCCAAAACCAGGGCACCGGGGAGCTGTTTTTT. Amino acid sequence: CASSQNQGTGELFF.

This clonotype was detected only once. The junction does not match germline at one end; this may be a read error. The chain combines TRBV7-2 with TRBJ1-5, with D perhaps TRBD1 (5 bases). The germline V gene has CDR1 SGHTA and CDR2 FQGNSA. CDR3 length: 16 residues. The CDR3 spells CTGSFPGREGGQPQHF. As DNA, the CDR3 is TGTACCGGCAGCTTTCCCGGCAGGGAGGGTGGTCAGCCCCAGCATTTT.

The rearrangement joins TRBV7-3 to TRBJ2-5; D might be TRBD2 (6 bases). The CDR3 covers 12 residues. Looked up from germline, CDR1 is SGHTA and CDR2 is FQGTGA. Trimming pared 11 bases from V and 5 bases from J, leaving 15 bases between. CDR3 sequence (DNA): TGTGCCTCGGGGGAATTAGTTGAGACCCAGTACTTC. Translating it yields CASGELVETQYF.

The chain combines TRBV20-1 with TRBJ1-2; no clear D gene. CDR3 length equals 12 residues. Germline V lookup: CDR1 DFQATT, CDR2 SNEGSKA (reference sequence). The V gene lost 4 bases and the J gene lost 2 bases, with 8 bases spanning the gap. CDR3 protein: CSAKWQNYGYTF. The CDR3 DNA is TGCAGTGCTAAATGGCAAAACTATGGCTACACCTTC.

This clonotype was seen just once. CDR3 in amino acids: CASSFSDGGNQPQHF. The CDR3 region has the DNA TGTGCCAGCAGCTTCTCTGACGGGGGCAATCAGCCCCAGCATTTT. The V gene is TRBV7-9, the J gene TRBJ1-5; D is ambiguous. CDR3 length equals 15 residues. Germline lookup yields CDR1 SEHNR and CDR2 FQNEAQ (reference sequence). V lost 3 bases to trimming and J lost 2 bases, with 11 bases between them.

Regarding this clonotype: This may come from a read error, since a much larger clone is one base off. This CDR3 is CASSKRAPCNEQFF. The CDR3 nucleotides are TGTGCCAGCAGTAAGCGGGCACCCTGCAATGAGCAGTTCTTC. V is TRBV27 and J is TRBJ2-1, with D possibly matching TRBD2 (6 bases). Germline V lookup: CDR1 MNHEY, CDR2 SMNVEV (reference sequence). CDR3 length: 14 residues. Trimming stripped 5 bases from V and 6 bases from J, with 14 bases between.

The CDR3: CASSLRGWGYGYTF. The CDR3 bases are TGTGCCAGCAGCTTGCGGGGTTGGGGCTATGGCTACACCTTC. V and J are TRBV5-6 and TRBJ1-2, with D hard to call. This CDR3 has 14 amino acids. From germline, CDR1 is SGHDT and CDR2 YYEEEE. V was shortened by 1 base and J by 4 bases, with 11 bases between the two germline ends.

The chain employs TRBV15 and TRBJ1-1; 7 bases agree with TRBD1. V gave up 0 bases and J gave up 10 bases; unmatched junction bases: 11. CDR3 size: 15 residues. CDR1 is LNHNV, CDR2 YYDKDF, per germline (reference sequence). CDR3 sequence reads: CATSRDKTGNPRAFF. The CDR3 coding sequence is TGTGCCACCAGCAGAGATAAGACAGGGAATCCTAGAGCTTTCTTT.

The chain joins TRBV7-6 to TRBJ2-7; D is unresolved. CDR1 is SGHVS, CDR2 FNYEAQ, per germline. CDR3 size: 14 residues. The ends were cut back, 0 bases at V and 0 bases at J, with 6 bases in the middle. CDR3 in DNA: TGTGCCAGCAGCTTAGCCAGCGACTCCTACGAGCAGTACTTC. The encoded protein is CASSLASDSYEQYF.

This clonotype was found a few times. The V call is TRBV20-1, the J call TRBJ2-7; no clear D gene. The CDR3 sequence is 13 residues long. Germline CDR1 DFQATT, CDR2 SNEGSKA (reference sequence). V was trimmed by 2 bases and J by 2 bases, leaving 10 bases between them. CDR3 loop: CSARLRPAYEQYF. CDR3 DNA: TGCAGTGCTAGACTCCGACCCGCCTACGAGCAGTACTTC.

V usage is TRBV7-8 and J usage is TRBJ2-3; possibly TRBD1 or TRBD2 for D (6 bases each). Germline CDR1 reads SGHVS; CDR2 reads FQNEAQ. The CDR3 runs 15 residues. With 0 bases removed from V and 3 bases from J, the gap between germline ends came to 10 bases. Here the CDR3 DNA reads TGTGCCAGCAGCTTAGCGCAGGGGAGGACAGATACGCAGTATTTT. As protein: CASSLAQGRTDTQYF. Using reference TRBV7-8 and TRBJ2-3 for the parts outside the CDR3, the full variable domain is GAGVSQSPRYKVAKRGQDVALRCDPISGHVSLFWYQQALGQGPEFLTYFQNEAQLDKSGLPSDRFFAERPEGSVSTLKIQRTQQEDSAVYLCASSLAQGRTDTQYFGPGTRLTVL.

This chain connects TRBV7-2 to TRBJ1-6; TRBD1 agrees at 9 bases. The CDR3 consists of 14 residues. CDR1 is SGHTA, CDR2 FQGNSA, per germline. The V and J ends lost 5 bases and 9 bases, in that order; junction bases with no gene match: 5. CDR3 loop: CASSPTGGGSPLHF. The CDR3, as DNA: TGTGCCAGCAGCCCTACAGGGGGCGGTTCACCCCTCCACTTT. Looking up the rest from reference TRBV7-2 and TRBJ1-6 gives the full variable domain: GAGVSQSPSNKVTEKGKDVELRCDPISGHTALYWYRQSLGQGLEFLIYFQGNSAPDKSGLPSDRFSAERTGGSVSTLTIQRTQQEDSAVYLCASSPTGGGSPLHFGNGTRLTVT.

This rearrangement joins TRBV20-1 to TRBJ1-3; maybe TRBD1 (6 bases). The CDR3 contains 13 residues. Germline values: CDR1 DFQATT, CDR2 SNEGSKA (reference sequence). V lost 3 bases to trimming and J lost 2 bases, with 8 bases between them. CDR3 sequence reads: CSASQGTGNTIYF. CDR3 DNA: TGCAGTGCTAGCCAGGGGACTGGAAACACCATATATTTT.